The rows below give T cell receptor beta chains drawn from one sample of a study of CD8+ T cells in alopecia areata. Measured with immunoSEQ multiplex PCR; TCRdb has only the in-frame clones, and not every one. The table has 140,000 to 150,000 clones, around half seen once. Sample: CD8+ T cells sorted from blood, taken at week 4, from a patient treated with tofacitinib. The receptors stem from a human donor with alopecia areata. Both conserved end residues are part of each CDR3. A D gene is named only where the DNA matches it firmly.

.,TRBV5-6,CASSLGPEVSTDTQYF
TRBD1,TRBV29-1,CSIRTGEAEQYF
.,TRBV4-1,CASSQRPSGAWYGYTF
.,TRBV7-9,CASSLAGGHTGELFF
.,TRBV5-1,CASSLGLSNTEAFF
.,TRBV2,CASSGLEGSTDTQYF
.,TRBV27,CASSLGPTYGYTF
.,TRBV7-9,CASGVLEPGAGYTF
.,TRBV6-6,CASSSDPVTQYF
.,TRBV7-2,CASSLEGGIYYGYTF
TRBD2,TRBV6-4,CASSDRGGHNEQFF
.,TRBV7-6,CASSLVADKEQFF
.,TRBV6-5,CASTQTGVDGYTF
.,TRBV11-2,CASSYEYRGMGETQYF
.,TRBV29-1,CSVDTGTDSYEQYF
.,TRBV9,CASSPGGNTEAFF
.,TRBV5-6,CASSRETSTDTQYF
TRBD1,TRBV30,CAWSPGTGSPYNQPQHF
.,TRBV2,CASSDPGVGANQPQHF
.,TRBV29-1,CSVSREGYTF
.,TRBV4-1,CASSQTGREAFF
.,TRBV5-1,CASSLRRGTYEQYF
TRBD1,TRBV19,CASSPDRDNQPQHF
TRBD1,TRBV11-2,CASSTHRGHYGYTF
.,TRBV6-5,CASSPAGGTEAFF